Described below is a single T cell receptor beta chain sequence and its context. This specimen comes from a study of blood T cell repertoires in COVID-19. As for the study in general: From T cells, B-cell-depleted T cells, or PBMCs came the material, which was cDNA or gDNA.

Authors' data handling: How many nucleated cells were present was estimated from reference gene primer amplification. Here immunoSEQ multiplex PCR was the method, and the copy in TCRdb shows in-frame clones only, minus some. V and J calls and clone size are those listed in that table; D and trimming were worked out from the DNA. The repertoire includes around 220,000 clones, 80% of them detected once, and nearly 7.5% sits in the top ten. This CDR3 is built from 13 residues. The V and J ends lost 3 bases and 4 bases respectively, with 9 bases between them. Germline CDR1 and CDR2: WSHSY and SAAADI. The V call is TRBV10-2, the J call TRBJ2-5; weak D call: TRBD2 (5 bases). Sequences were obtained from PBMCs or T cells enriched from blood (not recorded which). The receptor comes from a middle-aged woman with acute COVID-19. CDR3 in amino acids: CASSEIARETQYF. The CDR3 DNA reads as TGCGCCAGCAGTGAAATAGCGCGAGAGACCCAGTACTTC.